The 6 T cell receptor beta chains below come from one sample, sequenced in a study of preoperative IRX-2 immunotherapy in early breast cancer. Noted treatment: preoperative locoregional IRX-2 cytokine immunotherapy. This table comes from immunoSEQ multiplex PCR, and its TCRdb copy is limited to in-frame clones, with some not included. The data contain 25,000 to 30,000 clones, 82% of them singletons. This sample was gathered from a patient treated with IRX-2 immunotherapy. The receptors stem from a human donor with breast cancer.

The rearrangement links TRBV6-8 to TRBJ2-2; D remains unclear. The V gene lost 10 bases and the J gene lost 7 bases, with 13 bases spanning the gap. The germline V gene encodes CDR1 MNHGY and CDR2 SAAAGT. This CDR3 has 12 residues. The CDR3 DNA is TGTGCCACAGAGGAAGGCGACGGGGAGCTGTTTTTT. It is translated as CATEEGDGELFF.

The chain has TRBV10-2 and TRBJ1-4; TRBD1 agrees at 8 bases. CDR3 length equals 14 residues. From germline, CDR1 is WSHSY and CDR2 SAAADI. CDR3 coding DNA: TGCGCTCAACAGGGGGGAGTTCGTAATGAAAAACTGTTTTTT. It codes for CAQQGGVRNEKLFF.

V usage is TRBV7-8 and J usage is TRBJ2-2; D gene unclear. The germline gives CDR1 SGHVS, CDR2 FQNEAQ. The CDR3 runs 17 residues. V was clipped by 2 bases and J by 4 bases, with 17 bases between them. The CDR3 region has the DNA TGTGCCAGCAGCTTAATTTTCACGCACAAACCCACCGGGGAGCTGTTTTTT. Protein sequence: CASSLIFTHKPTGELFF.

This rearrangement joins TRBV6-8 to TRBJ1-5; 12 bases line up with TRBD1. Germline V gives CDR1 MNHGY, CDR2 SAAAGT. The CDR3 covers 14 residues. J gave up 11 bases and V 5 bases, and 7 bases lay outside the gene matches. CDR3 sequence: CASSPGTGGAAQHF. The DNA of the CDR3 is TGTGCCAGCAGTCCGGGGACAGGGGGCGCGGCCCAGCATTTT.

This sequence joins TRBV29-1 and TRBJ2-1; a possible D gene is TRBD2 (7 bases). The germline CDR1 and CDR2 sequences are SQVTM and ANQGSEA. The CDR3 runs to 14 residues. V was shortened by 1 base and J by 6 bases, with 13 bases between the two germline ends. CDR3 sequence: CSVEAAGEGNEQFF. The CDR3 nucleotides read TGCAGCGTTGAAGCGGCAGGGGAGGGCAATGAGCAGTTCTTC.

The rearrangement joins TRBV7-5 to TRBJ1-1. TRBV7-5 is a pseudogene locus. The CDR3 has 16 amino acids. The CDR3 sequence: CASSLYGGTLNTEAFF. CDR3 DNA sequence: TGTGCCAGCAGCTTATATGGGGGGACCTTGAACACTGAAGCTTTCTTT.